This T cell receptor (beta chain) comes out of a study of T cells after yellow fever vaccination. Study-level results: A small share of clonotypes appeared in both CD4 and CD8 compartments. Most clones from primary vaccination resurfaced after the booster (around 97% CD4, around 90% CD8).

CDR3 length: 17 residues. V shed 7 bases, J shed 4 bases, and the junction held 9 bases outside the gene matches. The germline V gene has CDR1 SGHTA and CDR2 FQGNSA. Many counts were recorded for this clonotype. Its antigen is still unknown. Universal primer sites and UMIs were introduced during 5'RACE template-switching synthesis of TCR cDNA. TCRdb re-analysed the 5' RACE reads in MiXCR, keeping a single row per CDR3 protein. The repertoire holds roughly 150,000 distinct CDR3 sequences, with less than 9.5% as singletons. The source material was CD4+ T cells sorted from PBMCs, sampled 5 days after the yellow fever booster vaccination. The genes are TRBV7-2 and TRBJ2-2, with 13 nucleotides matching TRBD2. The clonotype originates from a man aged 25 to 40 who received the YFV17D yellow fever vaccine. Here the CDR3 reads CASKRTSGSRVTGELFF. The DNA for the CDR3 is TGTGCCAGCAAACGGACTAGCGGGAGTCGGGTCACCGGGGAGCTGTTTTTT.